This entry describes one TCR beta chain. This clonotype has at least ten counts. This clone's antigen is unknown. Base qualities are not provided; no much larger clone lies one nucleotide away. These data belong to a study of regulatory T cells in long-lasting Graves disease (dated by TCRdb to about 2021). For the study in its entirety: Persistent Graves' disease meant more than 5 years of antithyroid drug treatment with TSH receptor autoantibodies that stayed positive. Peripheral blood TCR sequencing and RNA sequencing compared persistent Graves' disease patients with newly diagnosed Graves' disease patients. The study was conducted in China and was registered as a clinical trial. TCR sequencing covered 13 persistent and around 20 newly diagnosed Graves' disease patients, some 33 samples in total. Antithyroid drugs had been taken for 8.5 to 11 years on average by persistent Graves' disease patients in the clinical cohort. What the research found in general, with its limitations: More public clonotypes were shared among persistent patients (fewer than 3,000) than among newly diagnosed patients (roughly 1,000). Because the primary lesion, thyroid tissue, could not be accessed, the study looked at peripheral blood alone. Lower TCR Shannon entropy and fewer highly expanded clones were observed in persistent Graves' disease patients than in newly diagnosed patients, which suggested clonal expansion. Only the TCR beta chain was sequenced and analyzed. As a limitation, the authors acknowledged that the small sample size may reduce accuracy. Preferential use of TRBV28, TRBJ1-2 and TRBJ2-5 was observed in persistent disease, whereas TRBV20-1 and TRBJ2-1 were favored in newly diagnosed disease.

According to the germline V gene, CDR1 reads MDHEN and CDR2 reads SYDVKM. The CDR3 measures 14 amino acids from cysteine to phenylalanine. CDR3 DNA only is kept here, 42 bases in frame from base 1. V was cut back by 7 bases and J by 3 bases, leaving a gap of 15 bases between them. The intended sense of this specimen's time point label: persistent/refractory GD, antithyroid drugs over 5 years with positive TRAb. For both TCR sequencing and RNA sequencing, RNA was extracted from PBMCs in TRIzol. The diagnosis of Graves' disease followed American Thyroid Association guidelines. The patients came from an endocrinology department in Xi'an, China. From each patient, around 9.3 milliliters of peripheral blood was collected into an EDTA anticoagulant tube. Ficoll Paque Plus density gradient separation was used to isolate PBMCs, and no further T cell sorting was performed. An Agilent 2100 Bioanalyzer and agarose gel were used to check RNA quality, while a NanoDrop 2000 measured RNA concentration.

The method behind the library was multiplex PCR. TCRdb lists the instrument as Illumina HiSeq 4000. TCR beta libraries were built with iRepertoire HTBI primers and Arm-PCR amplification of CDR3 regions. PCR products were gel purified before sequencing. In the original analysis: A total of fewer than 70 TRBV and approximately 15 TRBJ segments were identified across samples and were used for gene usage analysis of CDR3 amino acid clonotypes. COPE and FqMerger were used to merge filtered high-quality paired reads into contigs. BLAST was used to align contigs to the IMGT TRBV, TRBD and TRBJ reference genes, and CDR3 was defined following IMGT. Highly expanded clones were defined as clonotypes with a frequency above 0.1%. Shannon entropy was used to measure repertoire diversity, and the Gini coefficient was used to measure V-J evenness. A clonotype was considered public if more than one individual shared it. The public reads were run again by TCRdb, first through fastp at Q25 and then through MiXCR, and only productive beta chains were kept. Rows with a matching CDR3 protein are joined into one entry that keeps the most common DNA and genes. These V and J calls originate from TCRdb's pipeline instead of the authors' own analysis. This sample holds roughly 500,000 distinct CDR3 sequences; roughly 21% were observed only once. Of the sample, 7% to 9% is held by the ten largest clones.

The TCR originated in a female donor with Graves disease. The receptor chain draws on TRBV28 and TRBJ1-1; the D gene is not confidently resolved. The specimen was peripheral blood mononuclear cells (PBMCs), collected when the disease was refractory, from a patient treated with antithyroid drugs. The DNA is TGTGCCAGCACTCCCAACGGGCTGGACACTGAAGCTTTCTTT. Its protein product is CASTPNGLDTEAFF.